Presented here are 9 T cell receptor beta chains from one specimen sequenced in a study of blood T cells in healthy people across ages. PCR was performed a second time for roughly 7 to 11 cycles using a sample-barcoded 5' primer and a J-beta primer mix. MiXCR, applied by TCRdb to the 5' RACE reads, yields one record per CDR3 protein. The sample has some 800,000 distinct CDR3 sequences, approximately 25% seen once. The data also belong to a second study, concerning T cells of mothers and their children.

Sequencing was done on a sample of blood. Every receptor here comes from a boy aged 5-17 years in good health.

The V gene is TRBV12-3 or TRBV12-4, the J gene TRBJ2-6; no reliable D call. Trimming left V 7 bases short and J 0 bases short, with 7 bases between. This CDR3 has 14 residues. The CDR3 nucleotides read TGTGCCAGCACTGTGAGCTCTGGGGCCAACGTCCTGACTTTC. It is translated as CASTVSSGANVLTF.

This clonotype has more than one count but fewer than ten. This chain connects TRBV6-5 to TRBJ1-4; D not certain. Trimming took off 6 bases at V and 7 bases at J, with 18 bases between the two ends. The CDR3 runs 15 residues. CDR1 is MNHEY, CDR2 SVGAGI, per germline. The CDR3 DNA is TGTGCCAGCAGCAACACCGGGTGGATCGGTGAAAAACTGTTTTTT. This sequence encodes CASSNTGWIGEKLFF.

The CDR3 loop reads CSARVGRCNSPLHF. The CDR3 DNA reads as TGCAGTGCTAGAGTGGGCCGCTGTAATTCACCCCTCCACTTT. This chain uses TRBV20-1 with TRBJ1-6; D is unclear. Germline loops: CDR1 DFQATT, CDR2 SNEGSKA (reference sequence). CDR3 length: 14 amino acids. Trimming shortened V by 1 base and J by 6 bases, and 10 bases separated the two germline ends.

The V gene is TRBV7-9, the J gene TRBJ2-5; maybe TRBD2 (5 bases). Germline V gives CDR1 SEHNR, CDR2 FQNEAQ (reference sequence). Trimming stripped 5 bases from V and 4 bases from J, with 14 bases between. The CDR3 has 14 amino acids. In DNA form, the CDR3 reads TGTGCCAGCAGCGCGTCGACTATCCCAGAGACCCAGTACTTC. Its translation is CASSASTIPETQYF.

This clonotype was counted a few times. The chain links TRBV5-1 to TRBJ1-3, with unresolved D. The germline CDR1 and CDR2 sequences are SGHRS and YFSETQ. The CDR3 has 16 amino acids. V was trimmed by 3 bases and J by 0 bases, leaving 13 bases between them. CDR3 sequence: CASSSDDTFSGNTIYF. CDR3 bases: TGCGCCAGCAGCTCCGATGACACCTTCTCTGGAAACACCATATATTTT.

The CDR3 DNA sequence: TGTGCCAGCAGCCGGTTGGTAGCGGGATCCAATGAGCAGTTCTTC. Translated, it gives CASSRLVAGSNEQFF. The gene calls are TRBV28 and TRBJ2-1, with TRBD2 matching 8 bases. The ends lost 6 bases at V and 6 bases at J; junction bases unmatched: 10. Germline V gene sequence: CDR1 MDHEN, CDR2 SYDVKM. The CDR3 is 15 residues long.

The rearrangement links TRBV5-5 to TRBJ2-5, with D possibly TRBD1 on 5 matching bases. Trimming cost V 3 bases and J 2 bases, with 14 bases left between them. This CDR3 region has 15 residues. The germline CDR1 and CDR2 sequences are SGHKS and YYEKEE (reference sequence). This CDR3 reads CASSWARVTQETQYF. The CDR3 nucleotides are TGTGCCAGCAGCTGGGCCAGGGTTACTCAAGAGACCCAGTACTTC.

The chain is built from TRBV5-1 and TRBJ2-2, with D tentatively TRBD1 or TRBD2 (5 bases each). The germline V and J ends were trimmed by 2 bases and 0 bases, with 11 bases remaining between them. The germline V gene encodes CDR1 SGHRS and CDR2 YFSETQ. The CDR3 extends over 16 amino acids. This CDR3 is CASSFGDRSNTGELFF. Here the CDR3 DNA reads TGCGCCAGCAGCTTCGGGGACCGTTCGAACACCGGGGAGCTGTTTTTT.

This clonotype has more than one count but fewer than ten. This chain joins TRBV5-1 and TRBJ2-7; D is perhaps TRBD1 or TRBD2 (5 bases each). The CDR3 consists of 16 residues. Germline CDR1 and CDR2: SGHRS and YFSETQ. Between the trimmed V and J ends, which lost 4 bases and 0 bases, there was a span of 17 bases. Here the CDR3 DNA reads TGCGCCAGCAGCGCGCCCCCCGGGACGGACTCCTACGAGCAGTACTTC. This encodes CASSAPPGTDSYEQYF.